These 21 T cell receptor beta chains originate from one sample sequenced in a study of blood T cell repertoires in COVID-19. Assay: immunoSEQ multiplex PCR; the TCRdb copy retains only in-frame clones and omits some. The sample holds about 180,000 clones; around 85% are singletons and the top ten take 6.2%. Sequencing was performed on PBMCs or T cells enriched from blood (not recorded which). The receptors originated from a middle-aged man who had recovered from COVID-19.

V is TRBV30 and J is TRBJ1-1, with 7 positions matching TRBD1. Trimming removed 1 base from V and 2 bases from J; junction bases left unmatched: 10. The germline V gene encodes CDR1 GTSNPN and CDR2 SVGIG (reference sequence). This CDR3 is built from 16 residues. CDR3 loop: CAWSAILGGPNTEAFF. Here the CDR3 DNA reads TGTGCCTGGAGTGCCATCTTAGGGGGCCCAAACACTGAAGCTTTCTTT.

The chain links TRBV7-8 to TRBJ1-4; the match to TRBD1 covers 7 bases. This CDR3 is 15 amino acids long. Unmatched junction bases numbered 6, after V lost 5 bases and J lost 3 bases. Germline V gene data show CDR1 as SGHVS and CDR2 as FQNEAQ. CDR3 sequence reads: CASSTPGQSNEKLFF. CDR3 bases: TGTGCCAGCAGCACCCCGGGACAGTCTAATGAAAAACTGTTTTTT. Looking up the rest from reference TRBV7-8 and TRBJ1-4 gives the full variable domain: GAGVSQSPRYKVAKRGQDVALRCDPISGHVSLFWYQQALGQGPEFLTYFQNEAQLDKSGLPSDRFFAERPEGSVSTLKIQRTQQEDSAVYLCASSTPGQSNEKLFFGSGTQLSVL.

This clone was seen a few times. V gene TRBV5-1 combines with J gene TRBJ1-1, with D perhaps matching TRBD1 (5 bases). Germline V lookup: CDR1 SGHRS, CDR2 YFSETQ. This CDR3 has 15 amino acids. Trimming took off 4 bases at V and 5 bases at J, with 18 bases between the two ends. In nucleotides, the CDR3 is TGCGCCAGCAGCCCCAATTCCGGGAGGGGAACTGAAGCTTTCTTT. Translation: CASSPNSGRGTEAFF.

The chain has TRBV7-2 and TRBJ2-4; no clear D gene. In germline, CDR1 is SGHTA, CDR2 FQGNSA. This CDR3 has 13 amino acids. With 2 bases removed from V and 7 bases from J, the gap between germline ends came to 9 bases. The CDR3 is CASSLTRRNIQYF. The CDR3 DNA reads TGTGCCAGCAGCTTAACTCGGCGGAACATTCAGTACTTC.

This sequence joins TRBV30 and TRBJ1-2; 10 bases line up with TRBD1. Per germline, CDR1 GTSNPN and CDR2 SVGIG (reference sequence). V gave up 4 bases and J gave up 6 bases; unmatched junction bases: 5. The CDR3 has 13 residues. The CDR3: CAWTWTGGHGYTF. In nucleotides, the CDR3 is TGTGCCTGGACCTGGACAGGGGGACATGGCTACACCTTC.

This sequence joins TRBV9 and TRBJ1-1; the D is unclear. The CDR3 consists of 16 residues. The V and J ends lost 4 bases and 4 bases respectively, with 20 bases between them. In germline, CDR1 is SGDLS, CDR2 YYNGEE. CDR3 loop: CASSSQDVRAPTEAFF. The CDR3 DNA sequence: TGTGCCAGCAGCTCCCAAGACGTGAGAGCGCCCACTGAAGCTTTCTTT.

Only a few counts were recorded for this clone. The chain recombines TRBV2 with TRBJ2-7; the D gene is possibly TRBD1 (5 bases). Trimming left V 8 bases short and J 3 bases short, with 11 bases between. The germline gives CDR1 SNHLY, CDR2 FYNNEI. The CDR3 consists of 12 residues. CDR3 protein: CASSYRYYEQYF. The CDR3 nucleotides are TGTGCCAGCTCCTACAGGTACTACGAGCAGTACTTC.

The chain is built from TRBV19 and TRBJ1-2; TRBD1 matches at 12 bases. The CDR3 sequence is 19 residues long. The germline V gene has CDR1 LNHDA and CDR2 SQIVND (reference sequence). Trimming cost V 1 base and J 3 bases; bases outside gene matches: 12. The CDR3 DNA reads as TGTGCCAGTAGTATAGCTGGGACAGGGGGCAAGCCGCCGGACTATGGCTACACCTTC. Protein: CASSIAGTGGKPPDYGYTF.

The genes are TRBV9 and TRBJ2-2; D gene unclear. Germline lookup yields CDR1 SGDLS and CDR2 YYNGEE. CDR3 length: 15 amino acids. With 2 bases removed from V and 0 bases from J, the gap between germline ends came to 8 bases. Written as DNA, the CDR3 is TGTGCCAGCAGCGTGGCACCAGCGAACACCGGGGAGCTGTTTTTT. Amino acids: CASSVAPANTGELFF. The whole variable domain, remainder taken from reference TRBV9 and TRBJ2-2, is DSGVTQTPKHLITATGQRVTLRCSPRSGDLSVYWYQQSLDQGLQFLIQYYNGEERAKGNILERFSAQQFPDLHSELNLSSLELGDSALYFCASSVAPANTGELFFGEGSRLTVL.

The chain employs TRBV5-1 and TRBJ1-1, with a possible D match to TRBD1 (6 bases). CDR1 and CDR2 (germline): SGHRS, YFSETQ. The V end was cut by 6 bases, the J end by 5 bases, with 14 bases between. CDR3 length: 13 amino acids. In DNA form, the CDR3 reads TGCGCCAGCAAGGAGACAGGAGGAACTGAAGCTTTCTTT. It codes for CASKETGGTEAFF.

A few counts support this clone. The CDR3 sequence is CASSTPGTGEKLFF. DNA for the CDR3: TGTGCCAGCAGCACCCCCGGGACAGGTGAAAAACTGTTTTTT. This chain joins TRBV28 and TRBJ1-4; 8 nucleotides agree with TRBD1. V shed 6 bases and J 7 bases; nucleotides not matched to a gene: 7. The CDR3 extends over 14 amino acids. Germline V CDR1 and CDR2: MDHEN, SYDVKM.

This CDR3 is CASSFPPGPLGYGYTF. The DNA of the CDR3 is TGTGCCAGCAGTTTTCCCCCAGGGCCTCTTGGCTATGGCTACACCTTC. The rearrangement joins TRBV28 to TRBJ1-2, with D tentatively TRBD1 (5 bases). The V gene's germline CDR1 is MDHEN and CDR2 SYDVKM. The CDR3 is 16 residues long. The germline V and J ends were trimmed by 3 bases and 4 bases, with 18 bases remaining between them.

V usage is TRBV28 and J usage is TRBJ1-1; D perhaps matches TRBD1 (5 bases). Looked up from germline, CDR1 is MDHEN and CDR2 is SYDVKM. The CDR3 has 13 amino acids. Trimming cost V 1 base and J 8 bases, with 11 bases left between them. This CDR3 is CASSLSGLGEAFF. CDR3 coding DNA: TGTGCCAGCAGTTTATCAGGGTTGGGCGAAGCTTTCTTT. The entire variable domain, with the rest obtained from reference TRBV28 and TRBJ1-1, is as follows: DVKVTQSSRYLVKRTGEKVFLECVQDMDHENMFWYRQDPGLGLRLIYFSYDVKMKEKGDIPEGYSVSREKKERFSLILESASTNQTSMYLCASSLSGLGEAFFGQGTRLTVV.

The chain uses TRBV30 and TRBJ1-2; D remains ambiguous. The germline V and J ends were trimmed by 8 bases and 4 bases, with 17 bases remaining between them. The CDR3 loop spans 13 amino acids. Germline V lookup: CDR1 GTSNPN, CDR2 SVGIG (reference sequence). The CDR3: CALSRANVYGYTF. DNA for the CDR3: TGTGCCCTATCGAGAGCTAACGTCTATGGCTACACCTTC.

This rearrangement joins TRBV2 to TRBJ2-7; no firm D call. This CDR3 spans 13 amino acids. V lost 8 bases and J 0 bases, leaving 11 bases between the germline ends. Per germline, CDR1 SNHLY and CDR2 FYNNEI. The CDR3 region has the DNA TGTGCCAGCGGAGCGAAGAGCTCCTACGAGCAGTACTTC. Translating gives CASGAKSSYEQYF.

CDR3 protein: CAWSAGGAGRNTIYF. DNA for the CDR3: TGTGCCTGGAGTGCGGGGGGAGCCGGCAGAAACACCATATATTTT. The chain uses TRBV30 and TRBJ1-3; D may be TRBD1 (5 bases). The length of the CDR3 is 15 residues. CDR1 is GTSNPN, CDR2 SVGIG, per germline (reference sequence). Deletions cut 1 base from V and 5 bases from J, with 15 bases between.

The CDR3 here is CASSLVAGGEQYF. The CDR3 nucleotides read TGTGCCAGCAGCTTAGTAGCTGGCGGCGAGCAGTACTTC. V is TRBV7-2 and J is TRBJ2-7; D is unresolved. This CDR3 has 13 residues. Trimming removed 1 base at V and 6 bases at J, with 10 bases between. Looked up from germline, CDR1 is SGHTA and CDR2 is FQGNSA.

The chain employs TRBV5-1 and TRBJ1-2, with 9 bases matching TRBD1. In germline, CDR1 is SGHRS, CDR2 YFSETQ. V lost 2 bases, J lost 0 bases, and 11 bases stayed unmatched. This CDR3 has 18 amino acids. The CDR3 sequence: CASSFRLLGQGSNYGYTF. CDR3 nucleotides: TGCGCCAGCAGCTTCAGACTGTTGGGACAGGGATCTAACTATGGCTACACCTTC.

This clone was detected only once. The CDR3 DNA follows: TGTGCCAGCACCCCCGGGGGCACCGGGGAGCTGTTTTTT. It yields the protein CASTPGGTGELFF. The rearrangement links TRBV5-6 to TRBJ2-2, with D possibly matching TRBD2 (6 bases). Per the germline V gene, CDR1 is SGHDT and CDR2 is YYEEEE. This CDR3 has 13 residues. V lost 6 bases to trimming and J lost 4 bases, with 10 bases between them.

In nucleotides, the CDR3 is TGTGCCAGCAGTCCCCACAGGGGGAACGGGTACAATGAGCAGTTCTTC. Translating gives CASSPHRGNGYNEQFF. The chain employs TRBV28 and TRBJ2-1; 8 bases map to TRBD1. Germline CDR1 MDHEN, CDR2 SYDVKM. The CDR3 loop spans 16 amino acids. The trim removed 5 bases at V and 4 bases at J, leaving 10 bases unmatched.

V gene TRBV3-1 (or the pseudogene TRBV3-2) combines with J gene TRBJ2-1, with 8 nucleotides matching TRBD1. The V and J ends lost 2 bases and 3 bases, in that order; junction bases with no gene match: 9. Germline V CDR1 and CDR2: LGHDT, YNNKEL (reference sequence). The CDR3 covers 17 residues. CDR3 nucleotide sequence: TGTGCCAGCAGCCAAAACCCGACAGGGGTGAGCTACAATGAGCAGTTCTTC. This gives the protein CASSQNPTGVSYNEQFF.